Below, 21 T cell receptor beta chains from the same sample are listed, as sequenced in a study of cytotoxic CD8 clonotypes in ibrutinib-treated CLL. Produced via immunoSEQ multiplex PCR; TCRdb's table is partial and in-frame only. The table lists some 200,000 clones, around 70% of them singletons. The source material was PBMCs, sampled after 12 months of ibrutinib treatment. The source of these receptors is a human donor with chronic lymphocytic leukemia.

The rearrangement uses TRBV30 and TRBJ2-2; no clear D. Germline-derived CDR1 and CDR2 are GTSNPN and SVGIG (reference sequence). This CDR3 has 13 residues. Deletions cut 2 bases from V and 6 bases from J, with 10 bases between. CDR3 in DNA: TGTGCCTGGAGTTATGGCCCGCCCGGGGAGCTGTTTTTT. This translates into CAWSYGPPGELFF.

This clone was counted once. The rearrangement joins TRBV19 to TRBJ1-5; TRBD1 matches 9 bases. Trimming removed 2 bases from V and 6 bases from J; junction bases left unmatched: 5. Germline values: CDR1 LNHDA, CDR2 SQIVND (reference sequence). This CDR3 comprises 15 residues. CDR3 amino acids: CASSISGTGFQPQHF. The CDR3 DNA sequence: TGTGCCAGTAGTATATCCGGGACAGGGTTTCAGCCCCAGCATTTT.

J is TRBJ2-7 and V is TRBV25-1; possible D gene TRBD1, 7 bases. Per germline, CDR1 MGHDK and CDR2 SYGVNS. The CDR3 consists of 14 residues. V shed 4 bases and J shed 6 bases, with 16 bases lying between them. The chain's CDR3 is CASSVGNRGGEQYF. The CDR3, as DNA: TGTGCCAGCAGTGTAGGGAACAGGGGAGGCGAGCAGTACTTC.

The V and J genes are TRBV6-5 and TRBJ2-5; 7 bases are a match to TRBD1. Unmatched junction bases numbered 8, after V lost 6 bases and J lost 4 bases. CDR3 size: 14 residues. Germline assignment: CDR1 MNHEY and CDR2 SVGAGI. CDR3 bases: TGTGCCAGCAGAGTTTCCAGGGGGTTAGAGACCCAGTACTTC. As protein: CASRVSRGLETQYF.

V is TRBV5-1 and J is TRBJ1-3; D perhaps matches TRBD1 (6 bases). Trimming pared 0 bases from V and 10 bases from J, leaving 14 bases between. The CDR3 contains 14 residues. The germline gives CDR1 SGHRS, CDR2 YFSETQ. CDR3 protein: CASSLGQVVDTIYF. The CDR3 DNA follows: TGCGCCAGCAGCTTGGGACAGGTGGTAGATACCATATATTTT.

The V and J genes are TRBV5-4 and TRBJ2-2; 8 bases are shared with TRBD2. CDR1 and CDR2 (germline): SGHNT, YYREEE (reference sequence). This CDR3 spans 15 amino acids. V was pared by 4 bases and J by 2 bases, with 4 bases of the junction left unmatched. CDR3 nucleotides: TGTGCCAGCAGCCAACGGGGGGGCAACACCGGGGAGCTGTTTTTT. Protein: CASSQRGGNTGELFF.

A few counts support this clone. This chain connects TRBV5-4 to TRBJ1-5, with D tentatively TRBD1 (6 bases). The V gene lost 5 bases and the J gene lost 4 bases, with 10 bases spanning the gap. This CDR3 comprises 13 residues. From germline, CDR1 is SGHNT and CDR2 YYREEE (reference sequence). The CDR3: CASSYQGNQPQHF. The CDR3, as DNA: TGTGCCAGCAGTTACCAGGGGAATCAGCCCCAGCATTTT.

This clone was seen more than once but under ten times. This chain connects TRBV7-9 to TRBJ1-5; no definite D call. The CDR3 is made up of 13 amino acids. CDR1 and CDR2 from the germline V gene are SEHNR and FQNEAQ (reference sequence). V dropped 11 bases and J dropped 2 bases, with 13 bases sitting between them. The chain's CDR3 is CAGGGLGNQPQHF. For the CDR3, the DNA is TGTGCCGGTGGCGGGTTGGGCAATCAGCCCCAGCATTTT.

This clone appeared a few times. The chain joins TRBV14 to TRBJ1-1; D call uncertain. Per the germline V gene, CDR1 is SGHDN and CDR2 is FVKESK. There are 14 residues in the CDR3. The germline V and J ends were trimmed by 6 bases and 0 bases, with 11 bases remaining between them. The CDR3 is CASSPEYMNTEAFF. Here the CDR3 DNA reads TGTGCCAGCAGTCCAGAATACATGAACACTGAAGCTTTCTTT.

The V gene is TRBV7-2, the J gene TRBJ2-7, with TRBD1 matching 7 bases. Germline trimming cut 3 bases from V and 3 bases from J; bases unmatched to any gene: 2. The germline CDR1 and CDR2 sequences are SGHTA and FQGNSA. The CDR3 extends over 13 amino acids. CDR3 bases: TGTGCCAGCAGCTTTTCAGGGGGCTACGAGCAGTACTTC. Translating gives CASSFSGGYEQYF.

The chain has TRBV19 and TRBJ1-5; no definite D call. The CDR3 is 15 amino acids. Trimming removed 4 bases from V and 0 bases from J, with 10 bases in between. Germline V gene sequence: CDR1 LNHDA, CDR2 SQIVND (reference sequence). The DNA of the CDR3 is TGTGCCAGTAGTAGCGGTGCTTATAGCAATCAGCCCCAGCATTTT. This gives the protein CASSSGAYSNQPQHF.

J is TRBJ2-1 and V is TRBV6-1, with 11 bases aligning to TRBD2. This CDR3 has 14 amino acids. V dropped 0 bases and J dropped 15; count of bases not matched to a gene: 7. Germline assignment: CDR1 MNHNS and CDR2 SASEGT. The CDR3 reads CASSEAGSGGALFF. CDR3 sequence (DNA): TGTGCCAGCAGTGAAGCGGGTAGCGGGGGGGCCTTGTTCTTC.

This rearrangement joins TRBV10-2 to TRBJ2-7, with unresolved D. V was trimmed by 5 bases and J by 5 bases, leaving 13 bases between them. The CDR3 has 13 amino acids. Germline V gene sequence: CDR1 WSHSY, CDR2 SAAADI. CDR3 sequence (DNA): TGCGCCAGCAGTCGAGGAGTCAGCCACGAGCAGTACTTC. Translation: CASSRGVSHEQYF.

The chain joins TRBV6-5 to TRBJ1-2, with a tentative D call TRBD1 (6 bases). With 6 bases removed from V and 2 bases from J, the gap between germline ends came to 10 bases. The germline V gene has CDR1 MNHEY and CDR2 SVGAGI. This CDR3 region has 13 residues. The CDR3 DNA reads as TGTGCCAGCAGGTCCGGGACAAACTATGGCTACACCTTC. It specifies CASRSGTNYGYTF.

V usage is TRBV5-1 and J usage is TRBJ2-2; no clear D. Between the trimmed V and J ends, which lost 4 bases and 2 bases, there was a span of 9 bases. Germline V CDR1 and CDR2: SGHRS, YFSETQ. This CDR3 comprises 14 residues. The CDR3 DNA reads TGCGCCAGCAGCCTGGAAAGAAACACCGGGGAGCTGTTTTTT. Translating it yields CASSLERNTGELFF.

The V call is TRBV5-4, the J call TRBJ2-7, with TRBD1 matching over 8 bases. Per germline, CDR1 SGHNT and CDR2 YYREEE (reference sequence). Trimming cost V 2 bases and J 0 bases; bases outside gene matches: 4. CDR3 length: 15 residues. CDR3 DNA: TGTGCCAGCAGCTTTGGGACAGGAAGCTCCTACGAGCAGTACTTC. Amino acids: CASSFGTGSSYEQYF.

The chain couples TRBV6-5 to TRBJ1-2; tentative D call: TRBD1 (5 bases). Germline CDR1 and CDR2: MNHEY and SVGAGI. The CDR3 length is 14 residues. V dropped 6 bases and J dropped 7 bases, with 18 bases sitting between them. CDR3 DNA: TGTGCCAGCAGCCCAGGGCAGTCGGCGTCTGGCTACACCTTC. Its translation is CASSPGQSASGYTF.

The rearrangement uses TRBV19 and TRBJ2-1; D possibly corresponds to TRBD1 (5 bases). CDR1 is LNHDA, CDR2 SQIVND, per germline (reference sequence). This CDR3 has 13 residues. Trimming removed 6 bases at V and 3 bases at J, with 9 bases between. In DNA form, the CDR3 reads TGTGCCAGTAGCGCCAGGGACTACAATGAGCAGTTCTTC. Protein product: CASSARDYNEQFF.

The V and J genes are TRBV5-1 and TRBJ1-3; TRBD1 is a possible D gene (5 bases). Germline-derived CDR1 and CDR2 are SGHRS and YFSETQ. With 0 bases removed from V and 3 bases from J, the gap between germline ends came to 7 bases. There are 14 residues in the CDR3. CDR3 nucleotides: TGCGCCAGCAGCTTGGGAAGGGGTGGAAACACCATATATTTT. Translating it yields CASSLGRGGNTIYF.

The CDR3 nucleotides read TGTGCCAGCAGTTTTATCCGTAATTCACCCCTCCACTTT. Its protein is CASSFIRNSPLHF. The gene calls are TRBV27 and TRBJ1-6; D ambiguous. The V gene's germline CDR1 is MNHEY and CDR2 SMNVEV (reference sequence). The CDR3 consists of 13 residues. Deletions cut 3 bases from V and 6 bases from J, with 6 bases between.

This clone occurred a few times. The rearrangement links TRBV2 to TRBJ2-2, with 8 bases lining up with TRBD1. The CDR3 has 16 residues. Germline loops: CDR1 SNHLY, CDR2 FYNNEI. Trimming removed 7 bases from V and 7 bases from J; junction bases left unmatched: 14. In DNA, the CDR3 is TGTGCCAGCAATAAGGAGCAGGCAGGGGGCCGCGGGGAGCTGTTTTTT. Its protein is CASNKEQAGGRGELFF.